This TCR beta chain was captured in a study of cytomegalovirus exposure and HLA in healthy donors. The CDR3 has 12 amino acids. Trimming removed 10 bases from V and 5 bases from J; junction bases left unmatched: 4. Germline V gene data show CDR1 as WNHNN and CDR2 as SYGVQD (reference sequence). 60 Vbeta and 13 Jbeta primers were used in PCR. Sequencing used immunoSEQ multiplex PCR; TCRdb keeps in-frame clones, though not all of them. The table shows tens of thousands of clones, with 79% occurring only once. This clone has more than one count but fewer than ten. Material: PBMCs. The chain combines TRBV10-1 with TRBJ2-7; 11 nucleotides line up with TRBD1. The receptor's source is a man aged 30 to 39 in good health and CMV-seronegative. CDR3 DNA: TGCGCCACTTCGGACAGGGGGCACGAGCAGTACTTC. Protein product: CATSDRGHEQYF.